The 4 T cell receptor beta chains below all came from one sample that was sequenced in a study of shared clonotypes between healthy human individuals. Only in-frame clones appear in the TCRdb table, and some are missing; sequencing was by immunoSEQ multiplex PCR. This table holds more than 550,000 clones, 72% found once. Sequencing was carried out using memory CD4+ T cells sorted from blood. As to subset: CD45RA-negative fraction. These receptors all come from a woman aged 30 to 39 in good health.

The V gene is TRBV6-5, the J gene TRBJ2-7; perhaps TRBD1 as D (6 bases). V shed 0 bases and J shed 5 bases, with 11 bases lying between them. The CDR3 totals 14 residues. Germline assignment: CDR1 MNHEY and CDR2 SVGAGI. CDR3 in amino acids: CASSYSWTDNEQYF. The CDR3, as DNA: TGTGCCAGCAGTTACTCGTGGACAGATAACGAGCAGTACTTC.

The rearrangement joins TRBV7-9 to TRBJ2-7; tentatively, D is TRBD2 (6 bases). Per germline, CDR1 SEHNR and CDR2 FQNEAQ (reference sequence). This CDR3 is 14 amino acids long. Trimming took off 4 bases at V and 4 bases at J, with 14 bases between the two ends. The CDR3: CASSSPGRRYEQYF. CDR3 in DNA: TGTGCCAGCAGCTCTCCGGGGAGGCGGTACGAGCAGTACTTC.

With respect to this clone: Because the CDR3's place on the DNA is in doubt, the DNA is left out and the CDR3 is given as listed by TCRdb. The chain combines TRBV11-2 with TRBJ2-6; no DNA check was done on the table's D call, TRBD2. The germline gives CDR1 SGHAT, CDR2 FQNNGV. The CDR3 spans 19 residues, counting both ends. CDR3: CASSFLWEGLRSGANVLTF.

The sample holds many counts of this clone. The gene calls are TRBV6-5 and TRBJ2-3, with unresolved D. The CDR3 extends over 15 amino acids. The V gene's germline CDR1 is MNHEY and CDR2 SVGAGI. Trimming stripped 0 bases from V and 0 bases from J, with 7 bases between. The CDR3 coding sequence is TGTGCCAGCAGTTACTCATTCGCTAGCACAGATACGCAGTATTTT. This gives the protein CASSYSFASTDTQYF.